This is a list of T cell receptor beta chains from one sample in a study of blood T cell repertoires in COVID-19. TCRdb's copy holds only in-frame clones and misses some; the assay was immunoSEQ multiplex PCR. The sample holds about 300,000 clones, 65% to 85% seen once. The specimen was peripheral blood. These receptors were collected from a woman aged 45-60 years with acute or convalescent COVID-19. CDR3s include the opening cysteine and the closing phenylalanine or tryptophan. D genes are given only for firm matches. Not every row has a clone size; where given, it reads once, few, many or a size class.

clone size | J gene | CDR3 length | D gene | V gene | CDR3 DNA | CDR3 protein
- | TRBJ2-1 | 14 | TRBD1 | TRBV2 | TGTGCCAGCAGTGAACAGGGGGCCTCGGATGAGCAGTTCTTC | CASSEQGASDEQFF
- | TRBJ2-5 | 13 | - | TRBV10-3 | TGTGCCATCAGTGACCAGCCGGGAGAGACCCAGTACTTC | CAISDQPGETQYF
- | TRBJ1-4 | 16 | TRBD1 | TRBV19 | TGTGCCAGTTCGTATAGGGCAGGACAGGGGAATGAAAAACTGTTTTTT | CASSYRAGQGNEKLFF
- | TRBJ2-1 | 17 | - | TRBV5-8 | TGTGCCAGCAGCTGGGTAGGGGGGGATAGCTCCTACAATGAGCAGTTCTTC | CASSWVGGDSSYNEQFF
- | TRBJ2-5 | 14 | - | TRBV7-2 | TGTGCCAGCAGCTTGAGTAGGGGGGGGGAGACCCAGTACTTC | CASSLSRGGETQYF
- | TRBJ1-3 | 14 | - | TRBV7-9 | TGTGCCAGCAGCCCCGTATTCTCTGGAAACACCATATATTTT | CASSPVFSGNTIYF
- | TRBJ2-3 | 14 | - | TRBV19 | TGTGCCAGTAGTGTACAGGGGGGGACAGATACGCAGTATTTT | CASSVQGGTDTQYF
- | TRBJ2-7 | 16 | TRBD2 | TRBV3-1/TRBV3-2 | TGTGCCAGCAGCCAAGATAACGGGGAGGGGTCCTACGAGCAGTACTTC | CASSQDNGEGSYEQYF
few | TRBJ2-5 | 13 | - | TRBV6-6 | TGTGCCAGCACGCGGACAGAGAAAGAGACCCAGTACTTC | CASTRTEKETQYF
- | TRBJ1-2 | 13 | TRBD1 | TRBV28 | TGTGCCACCGGACAGGGGCCGCGTTATGGCTACACCTTC | CATGQGPRYGYTF
- | TRBJ1-2 | 18 | TRBD1 | TRBV4-1 | TGCGCCAGCAGCCAGCCCTGGACAGTACAGGGGAGAAACTATGGCTACACCTTC | CASSQPWTVQGRNYGYTF
few | TRBJ2-7 | 15 | - | TRBV18 | TGTGCCAGCTCACGTGGTGCAGGGAGGTTTGGGGAGCAGTACTTC | CASSRGAGRFGEQYF
- | TRBJ2-1 | 13 | TRBD2 | TRBV20-1 | TGCAGTGCTAGTAGCCCCCGGGGGGATGAGCAGTTCTTC | CSASSPRGDEQFF
- | TRBJ1-2 | 13 | - | TRBV2 | TGTGCCAGCAGCCAAGGACTGAACTATGGCTACACCTTC | CASSQGLNYGYTF
few | TRBJ1-4 | 13 | - | TRBV5-1 | TGCGCCAGCAGCTTGGGAGAGGAGGGTAAACTGTTTTTT | CASSLGEEGKLFF
- | TRBJ2-1 | 14 | - | TRBV5-5 | TGTGCCAGCAGCTCAGGAGGAGTCTACAATGAGCAGTTCTTC | CASSSGGVYNEQFF
few | TRBJ2-7 | 17 | TRBD2 | TRBV5-4 | TGTGCCAGCAGCTTTATGGGGGTATGGGCGGGAGGAACCGAGCAGTACTTC | CASSFMGVWAGGTEQYF